This T cell receptor beta chain is from a study of tissue T cells after allogeneic stem cell transplantation. About this clone: What it recognizes is unknown.

Comparators were a few non-transplant cancer patients without known GI disease. Findings and caveats of the study: In patients and mice, blood and spleen missed much of tissue repertoire. Anatomically similar tissues had similar TCR repertoires within each patient. The study did not identify alloreactive or antigen-specific tissue TCRs, and some clones might be persisting host cells.

CDR1 is KGHDR, CDR2 SFDVKD, per germline. V was pared by 3 bases and J by 6 bases, with 13 bases between. The CDR3 extends over 15 amino acids. Generated by immunoSEQ multiplex PCR, the TCRdb table keeps only in-frame clones and is missing some. This table holds more than 9,000 clones, about 71% found once. The clonotype was recovered from a woman between 18 and 50 years old with breast cancer. V is TRBV24-1 and J is TRBJ1-4; no clear D. The sequenced sample was tissue from the right colon, obtained at autopsy. As DNA, the CDR3 is TGTGCCACCAGTGATACGGGGTCGGTGGATGAAAAACTGTTTTTT. Protein product: CATSDTGSVDEKLFF.